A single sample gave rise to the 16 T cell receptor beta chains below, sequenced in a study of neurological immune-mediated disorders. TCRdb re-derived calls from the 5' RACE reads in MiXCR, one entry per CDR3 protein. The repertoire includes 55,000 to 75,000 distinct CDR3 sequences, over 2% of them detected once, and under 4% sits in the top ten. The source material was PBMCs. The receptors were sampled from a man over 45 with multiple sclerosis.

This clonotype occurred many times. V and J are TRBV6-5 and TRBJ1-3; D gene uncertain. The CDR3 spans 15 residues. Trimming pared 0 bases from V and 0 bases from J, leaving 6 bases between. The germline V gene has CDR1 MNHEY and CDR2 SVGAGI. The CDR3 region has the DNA TGTGCCAGCAGTTACTCGCCCCGCTCTGGAAACACCATATATTTT. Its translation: CASSYSPRSGNTIYF.

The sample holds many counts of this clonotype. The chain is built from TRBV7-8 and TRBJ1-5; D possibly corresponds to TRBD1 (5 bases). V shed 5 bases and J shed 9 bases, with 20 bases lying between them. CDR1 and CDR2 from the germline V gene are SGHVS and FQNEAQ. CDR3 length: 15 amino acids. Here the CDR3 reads CASSPVGGSQTPQHF. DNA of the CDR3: TGTGCCAGCAGCCCCGTGGGGGGGTCGCAGACGCCCCAGCATTTT.

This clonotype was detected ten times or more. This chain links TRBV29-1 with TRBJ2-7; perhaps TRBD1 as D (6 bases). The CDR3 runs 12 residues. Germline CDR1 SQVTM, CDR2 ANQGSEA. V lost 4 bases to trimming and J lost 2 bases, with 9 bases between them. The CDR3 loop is CSVAPGAYEQYF. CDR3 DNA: TGCAGCGTTGCTCCAGGGGCCTACGAGCAGTACTTC.

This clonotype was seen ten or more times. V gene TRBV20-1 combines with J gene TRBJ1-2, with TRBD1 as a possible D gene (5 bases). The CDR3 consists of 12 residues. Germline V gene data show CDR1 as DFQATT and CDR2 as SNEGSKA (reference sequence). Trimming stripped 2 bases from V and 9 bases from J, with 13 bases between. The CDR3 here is CSARIGDLSYTF. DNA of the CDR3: TGCAGTGCTAGAATAGGGGATCTTAGCTACACCTTC.

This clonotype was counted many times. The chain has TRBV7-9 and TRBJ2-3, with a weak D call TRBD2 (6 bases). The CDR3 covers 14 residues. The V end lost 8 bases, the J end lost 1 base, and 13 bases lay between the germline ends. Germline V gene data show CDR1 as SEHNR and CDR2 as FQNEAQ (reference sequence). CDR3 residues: CASRKERGTDTQYF. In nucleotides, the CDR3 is TGTGCCAGCCGAAAGGAGCGGGGCACAGATACGCAGTATTTT.

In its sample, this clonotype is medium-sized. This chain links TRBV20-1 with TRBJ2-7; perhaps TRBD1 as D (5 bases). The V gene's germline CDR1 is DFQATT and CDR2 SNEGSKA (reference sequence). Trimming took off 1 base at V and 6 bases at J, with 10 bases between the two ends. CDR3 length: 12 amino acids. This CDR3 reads CSARGGISEQYF. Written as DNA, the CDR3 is TGCAGTGCTAGAGGGGGCATTTCCGAGCAGTACTTC.

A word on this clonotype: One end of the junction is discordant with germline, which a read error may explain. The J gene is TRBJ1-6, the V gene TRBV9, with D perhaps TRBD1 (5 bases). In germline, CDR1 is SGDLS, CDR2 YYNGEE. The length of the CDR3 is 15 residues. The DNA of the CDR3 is TGTGCCAGCAGCGCAGCAGGGACGGTGAATTCACCCCTACACTTT. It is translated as CASSAAGTVNSPLHF.

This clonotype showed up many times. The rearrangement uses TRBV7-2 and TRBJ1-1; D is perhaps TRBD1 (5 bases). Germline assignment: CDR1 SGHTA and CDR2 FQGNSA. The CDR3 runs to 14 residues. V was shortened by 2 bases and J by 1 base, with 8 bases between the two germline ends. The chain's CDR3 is CASSLTRANTEAFF. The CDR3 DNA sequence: TGTGCCAGCAGCTTAACCAGGGCGAACACTGAAGCTTTCTTT.

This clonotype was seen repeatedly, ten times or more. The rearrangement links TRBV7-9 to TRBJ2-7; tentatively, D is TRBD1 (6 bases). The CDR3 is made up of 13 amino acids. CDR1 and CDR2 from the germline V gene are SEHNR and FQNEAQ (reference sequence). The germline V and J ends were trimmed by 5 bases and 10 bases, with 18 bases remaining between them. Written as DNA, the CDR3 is TGTGCCAGCAGCCTACGGGACATCGGTCTCCAGTACTTC. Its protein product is CASSLRDIGLQYF.

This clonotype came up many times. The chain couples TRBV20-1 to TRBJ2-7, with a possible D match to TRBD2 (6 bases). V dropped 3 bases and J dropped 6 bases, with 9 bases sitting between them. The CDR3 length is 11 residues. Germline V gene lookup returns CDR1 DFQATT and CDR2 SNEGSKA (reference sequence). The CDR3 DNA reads TGCAGTGCTAGGTGGGGACTCGAGCAGTACTTC. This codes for CSARWGLEQYF.

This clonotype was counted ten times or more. CDR3: CASSLGTSETQYF. Here the CDR3 DNA reads TGTGCCAGCAGCCTCGGGACTAGCGAGACCCAGTACTTC. V and J are TRBV7-3 and TRBJ2-5; 9 nucleotides line up with TRBD2. Germline CDR1 and CDR2: SGHTA and FQGTGA. V gave up 5 bases and J gave up 5 bases; unmatched junction bases: 3. This CDR3 contains 13 residues.

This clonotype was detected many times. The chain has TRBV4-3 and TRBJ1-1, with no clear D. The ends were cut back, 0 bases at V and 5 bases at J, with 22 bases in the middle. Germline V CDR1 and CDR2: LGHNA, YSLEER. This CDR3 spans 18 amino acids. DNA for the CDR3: TGCGCCAGCAGCCAAGATATGATCTCCCTTTCGGTTGGTACTGAAGCTTTCTTT. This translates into CASSQDMISLSVGTEAFF.

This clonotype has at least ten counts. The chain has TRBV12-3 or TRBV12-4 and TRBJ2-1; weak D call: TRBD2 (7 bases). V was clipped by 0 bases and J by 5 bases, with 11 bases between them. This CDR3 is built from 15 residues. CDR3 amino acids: CASSLAGGRNNEQFF. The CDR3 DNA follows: TGTGCCAGCAGTTTAGCGGGGGGGCGCAACAATGAGCAGTTCTTC.

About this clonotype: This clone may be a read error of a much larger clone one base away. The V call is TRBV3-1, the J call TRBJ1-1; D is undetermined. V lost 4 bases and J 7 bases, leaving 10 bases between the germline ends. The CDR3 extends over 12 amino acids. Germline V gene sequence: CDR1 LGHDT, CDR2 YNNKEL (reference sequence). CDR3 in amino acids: CASSRHGGEAFF. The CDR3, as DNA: TGTGCCAGCAGCCGCCACGGAGGTGAAGCTTTCTTT. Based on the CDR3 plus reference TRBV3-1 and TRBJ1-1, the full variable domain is DTAVSQTPKYLVTQMGNDKSIKCEQNLGHDTMYWYKQDSKKFLKIMFSYNNKELIINETVPNRFSPKSPDKAHLNLHINSLELGDSAVYFCASSRHGGEAFFGQGTRLTVV.

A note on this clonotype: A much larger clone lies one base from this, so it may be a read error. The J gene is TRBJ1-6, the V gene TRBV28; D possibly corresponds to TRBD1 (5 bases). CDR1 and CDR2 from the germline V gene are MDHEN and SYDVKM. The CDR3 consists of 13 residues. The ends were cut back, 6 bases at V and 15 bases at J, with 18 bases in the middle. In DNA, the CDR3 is TGTGCCAGCAGATATAACACGCCGGGGCACCTCCACTTT. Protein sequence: CASRYNTPGHLHF. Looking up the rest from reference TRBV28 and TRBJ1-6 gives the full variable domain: DVKVTQSSRYLVKRTGEKVFLECVQDMDHENMFWYRQDPGLGLRLIYFSYDVKMKEKGDIPEGYSVSREKKERFSLILESASTNQTSMYLCASRYNTPGHLHFGNGTRLTVT.

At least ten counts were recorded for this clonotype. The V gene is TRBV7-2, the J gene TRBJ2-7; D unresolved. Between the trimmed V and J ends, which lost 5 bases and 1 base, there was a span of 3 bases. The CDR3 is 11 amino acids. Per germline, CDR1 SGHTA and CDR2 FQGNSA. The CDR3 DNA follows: TGTGCCAGCAGCGATTCCTACGAGCAGTACTTC. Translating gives CASSDSYEQYF.